This TCR beta chain emerged from a study of T cells in Graves' hyperthyroidism and ophthalmopathy. Study-level information: Once the initial diagnosis was made, peripheral blood was obtained before any treatment.

This clonotype was detected many times. Antigen: not known. TCR beta CDR3 regions were amplified from RNA transcripts. The HTBI primer set served for first-round RT-PCR of the TCR CDR3. TCRdb re-called the multiplex PCR reads with MiXCR, one entry per CDR3 protein. The data show roughly 400,000 distinct CDR3 sequences, 11% to 15% seen once. Study conclusions and caveats: Most expanded thyroid clonotypes above 0.001 also appeared in blood.

For ophthalmopathy patients, the Clinical Activity Score was at least 3 and the NOSPECS grade at least 4; duration was under 3 months. Germline CDR1 and CDR2: SQVTM and ANQGSEA. The germline V and J ends were trimmed by 7 bases and 11 bases, with 20 bases remaining between them. This CDR3 is built from 12 residues. Sequenced material: blood. The chain uses TRBV29-1 and TRBJ1-1; no clear D. This TCR derives from a man in his fifties or sixties with Graves' ophthalmopathy. Here the CDR3 DNA reads TGCAGCGCTCCAACATTAGGTTCAGAGGCTTTCTTT. This translates into CSAPTLGSEAFF. Supplemented by reference TRBV29-1 and TRBJ1-1, the full variable domain reads SAVISQKPSRDICQRGTSLTIQCQVDSQVTMMFWYRQQPGQSLTLIATANQGSEATYESGFVIDKFPISRPNLTFSTLTVSNMSPEDSSIYLCSAPTLGSEAFFGQGTRLTVV.